This T cell receptor (beta chain) was captured in a study of T cells after yellow fever vaccination. On the study more broadly: SMART-Seq v4 Ultra Low Input served to prepare low-cell-number fractions.

This clonotype was observed many times. The antigen remains undetermined. Conversion of TCR transcripts into cDNA relied on 5'RACE template switching, which added a universal primer site and UMIs. MiXCR, applied by TCRdb to the 5' RACE reads, yields one record per CDR3 protein. Among around 360,000 distinct CDR3 sequences, 9.5% to 13% were seen once, and the ten largest hold more than 15%. Whole-study results and caveats: Clonotype sharing between CD4 and CD8 compartments was small.

Germline loops: CDR1 SGDLS, CDR2 YYNGEE. V dropped 0 bases and J dropped 2 bases, with 8 bases sitting between them. The CDR3 runs 14 residues. This sequence joins TRBV9 and TRBJ2-5; D unresolved. The source material was PBMCs, sampled on the day of the first yellow fever vaccination. The receptor was derived from a man younger than 30 who received the YFV17D yellow fever vaccine. The chain's CDR3 is CASSVANSQETQYF. The CDR3 DNA reads TGTGCCAGCAGCGTAGCTAACAGTCAAGAGACCCAGTACTTC.